The entry that follows covers one T cell receptor (beta chain) sequence. This sample is part of a study of CD8+ T cells in alopecia areata. The CDR3 has 13 residues. Trimming cost V 4 bases and J 2 bases, with 10 bases left between them. Germline lookup yields CDR1 SGHDT and CDR2 YYEEEE. Following extraction, RNA underwent reverse transcription to cDNA, which served as the sequencing template. TCRdb's copy holds only in-frame clones and misses some; the assay was immunoSEQ multiplex PCR. The table has 130,000 or so clones, approximately 48% seen once. V usage is TRBV5-6 and J usage is TRBJ2-7; no definite D call. The sequencing used CD8+ T cells sorted from blood, collected at week 0. The TCR sequence derives from a human donor with alopecia areata. DNA for the CDR3: TGTGCCAGCAGCCGTTGGATGGCCTACGAGCAGTACTTC. As protein: CASSRWMAYEQYF.